Described below is a single T cell receptor (beta chain) sequence and its context. Germline V gene data show CDR1 as SSHAT and CDR2 as FNYEAQ (reference sequence). Germline trimming cut 5 bases from V and 8 bases from J; bases unmatched to any gene: 12. The CDR3 consists of 16 residues. This sample is part of a study of blood T cell repertoires in COVID-19. About the research overall: COVID-19 samples, acute and convalescent, were from the United States, Italy and Spain. The cDNA or gDNA used as material had been derived from T cells, B-cell-depleted T cells, or PBMCs.

The repertoire was sequenced with immunoSEQ multiplex PCR; TCRdb's copy has only in-frame clones and lacks some. The sample has about 180,000 clones; roughly 80% are singletons. The source of this sequence is a man aged 55 to 70 who had been exposed to COVID-19. The genes are TRBV7-7 and TRBJ2-2, with 9 bases identical to TRBD1. Sequencing was done on a sample of PBMCs or T cells enriched from blood (not recorded which). Written as DNA, the CDR3 is TGTGCCAGCAGCCCGGACAGGGGTGTCAAGGGGGGGGAGCTGTTTTTT. Its translation: CASSPDRGVKGGELFF.